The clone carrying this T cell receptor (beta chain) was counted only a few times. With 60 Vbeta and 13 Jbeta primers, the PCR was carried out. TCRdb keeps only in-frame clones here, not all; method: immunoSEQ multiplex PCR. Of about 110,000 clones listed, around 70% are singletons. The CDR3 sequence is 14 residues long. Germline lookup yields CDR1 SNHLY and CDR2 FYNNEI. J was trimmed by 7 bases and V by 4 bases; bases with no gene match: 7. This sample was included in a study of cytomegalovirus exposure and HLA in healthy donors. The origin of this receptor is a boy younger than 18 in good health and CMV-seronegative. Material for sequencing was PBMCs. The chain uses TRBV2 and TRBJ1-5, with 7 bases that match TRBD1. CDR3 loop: CASSGRTGRQPQHF. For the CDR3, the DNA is TGTGCCAGCAGTGGCCGGACAGGTCGGCAGCCCCAGCATTTT.